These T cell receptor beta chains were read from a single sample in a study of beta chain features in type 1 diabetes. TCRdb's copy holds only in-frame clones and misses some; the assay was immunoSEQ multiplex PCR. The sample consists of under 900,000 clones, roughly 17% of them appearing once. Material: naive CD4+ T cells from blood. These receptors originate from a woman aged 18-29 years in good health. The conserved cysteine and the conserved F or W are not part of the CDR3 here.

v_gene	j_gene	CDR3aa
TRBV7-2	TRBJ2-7	ASSLVASGSTYEQY
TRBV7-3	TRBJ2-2	ASSWLHSGELF
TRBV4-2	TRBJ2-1	ASSPRTSGSDEQF
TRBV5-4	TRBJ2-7	ASSPGTSPYEQY
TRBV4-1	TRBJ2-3	ASRALGREAAPGDTQY
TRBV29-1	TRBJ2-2	SAGPTQLGTGELF
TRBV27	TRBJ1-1	ASGDRENTEAF
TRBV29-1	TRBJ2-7	SAATSGRNYEQY
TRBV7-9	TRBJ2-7	ASSDYQRLYEQY
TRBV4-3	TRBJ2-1	ASSQVGLNYNEQF
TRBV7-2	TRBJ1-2	ASSIGTGQGGYT
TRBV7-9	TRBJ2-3	ASSLDAGHLPPDTQY
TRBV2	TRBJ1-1	ASSVNPGHTEAF
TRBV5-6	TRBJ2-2	ASSLRLVAGELF
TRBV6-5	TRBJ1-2	ASSRRSLYGYT
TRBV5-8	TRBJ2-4	ASSSRDRVNIQY
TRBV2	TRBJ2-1	ASSGEAVSYNEQF
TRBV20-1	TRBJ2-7	SARRGREQY
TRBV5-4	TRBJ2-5	ASSSGQGIQETQY
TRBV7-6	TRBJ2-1	ASSPGTVHPKSYNEQF
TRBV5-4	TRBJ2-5	ASSLGPGSQETQY
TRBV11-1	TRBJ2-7	ASSTGQGLPYEQY
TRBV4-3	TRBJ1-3	ASSQVGPGVGNTIY
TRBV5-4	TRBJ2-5	ASSPDPTSETQY
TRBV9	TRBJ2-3	ASSVGGSVPFSTDTQY
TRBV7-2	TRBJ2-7	ASSLGREGLKY
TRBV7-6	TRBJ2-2	ASRNLQGPPGELF
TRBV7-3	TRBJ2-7	ASSLQGQGPYEQY
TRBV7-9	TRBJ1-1	ASSTSLNTEAF
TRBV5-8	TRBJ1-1	ASRRGNTEAF
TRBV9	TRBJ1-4	ASSPRATANEKLF
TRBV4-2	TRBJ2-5	ASSQDPAGSQETQY
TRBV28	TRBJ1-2	ASSRQGAPNYGYT
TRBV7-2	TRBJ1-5	ASSLGAGNQPQH
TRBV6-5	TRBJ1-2	ASSSTIGANYGYT
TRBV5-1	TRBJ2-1	ASSFDVTSASNEQF
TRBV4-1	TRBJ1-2	ASSQDSLRAS
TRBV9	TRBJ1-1	ASSVGLGKAEAF
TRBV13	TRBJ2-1	ASSSRTFTSGKYNEQF
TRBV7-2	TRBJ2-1	ASSLGAGNEQF
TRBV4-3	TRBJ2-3	ASSPRWIAGAEDTQY
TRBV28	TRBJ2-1	ASSPHPTTNEQF